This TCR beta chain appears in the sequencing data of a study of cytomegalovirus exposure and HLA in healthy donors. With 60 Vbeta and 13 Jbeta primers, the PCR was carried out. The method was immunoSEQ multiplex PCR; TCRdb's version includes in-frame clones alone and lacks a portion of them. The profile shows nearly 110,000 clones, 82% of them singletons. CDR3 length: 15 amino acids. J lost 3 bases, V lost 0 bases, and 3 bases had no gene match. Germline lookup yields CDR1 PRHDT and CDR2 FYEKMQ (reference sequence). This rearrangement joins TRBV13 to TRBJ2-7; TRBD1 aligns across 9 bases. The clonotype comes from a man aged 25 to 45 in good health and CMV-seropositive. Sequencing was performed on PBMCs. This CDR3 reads CASSLGGQGDYEQYF. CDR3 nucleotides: TGTGCCAGCAGCTTAGGGGGACAGGGAGACTACGAGCAGTACTTC.